The rows below give T cell receptor beta chains drawn from one sample of a study of blood T cell repertoires in COVID-19. Using immunoSEQ multiplex PCR, the repertoire was profiled, and TCRdb retains in-frame clones only, with some absent. Seen here are approximately 160,000 clones, approximately 73% observed once, and the top ten hold 3.7%. The sequenced material came from peripheral blood. These receptors all stem from an elderly woman with acute or convalescent COVID-19. CDR3s include the opening cysteine and the closing phenylalanine or tryptophan. A D gene is named only where the DNA matches it firmly. The size entry is marked missing in some rows and otherwise reads once, few, many or a size class.

v_gene	j_gene	d_gene	abundance	CDR3nt	CDR3aa
TRBV2	TRBJ1-1	TRBD1	NA	TGTGCCAGCAGTGCTGGGACAGCCTCTCTTGGAGCTTTCTTT	CASSAGTASLGAFF
TRBV18	TRBJ2-1	TRBD1	NA	TGTGCCAGCTCGCAGGGGGATAATGAGCAGTTCTTC	CASSQGDNEQFF
TRBV7-7	TRBJ2-5	TRBD2	NA	TGTGCTAGCAGCCCCATCCCCCGGGGGGTCCAAGAGACCCAGTACTTC	CASSPIPRGVQETQYF
TRBV19	TRBJ1-1	NA	few	TGTGCCAGTAGTCCTCTTCGCCAGGGCGCTGAAGCTTTCTTT	CASSPLRQGAEAFF
TRBV7-9	TRBJ2-5	TRBD2	NA	TGTGCCAGCGCAAACAGCCTAGCGGGAGGGCGGGAGACCCAGTACTTC	CASANSLAGGRETQYF
TRBV6-6	TRBJ1-5	NA	NA	TGTGCCAGCAGTACCAAGTCGGGACTCCGAGGGCAGCCCCAGCATTTT	CASSTKSGLRGQPQHF
TRBV7-9	TRBJ2-3	TRBD1	NA	TGTGCCAGCAGCACAGGGGACGCAAATACGCAGTATTTT	CASSTGDANTQYF
TRBV5-5	TRBJ1-2	TRBD1	NA	TGTGCCAGCAGCGGGACAGATTATGGCTACACCTTC	CASSGTDYGYTF
TRBV19	TRBJ1-1	NA	few	TGTGCCAGTAGCCCCGGGACATCTCCTGGAGCTTTCTTT	CASSPGTSPGAFF
TRBV3-1/TRBV3-2	TRBJ1-6	NA	NA	TGTGCCAGCAGCCAAGCCTGGGGCAGAAGTTCACCCCTCCACTTT	CASSQAWGRSSPLHF
TRBV19	TRBJ2-2	NA	few	TGTGCCAGCGGGGGGCTTAACACCGGGGAGCTGTTTTTT	CASGGLNTGELFF
TRBV27	TRBJ1-2	TRBD1	NA	TGTGCCAGCAGTGCGACAGGGGCGTGGGGCTACACCTTC	CASSATGAWGYTF
TRBV19	TRBJ2-1	TRBD2	NA	TGTGCCAGTAGTAATAGCGGGAGCACCTACAATGAGCAGTTCTTC	CASSNSGSTYNEQFF
TRBV5-6	TRBJ1-2	TRBD1	once	TGTGCCAGTAGGACAGGGGGCACGGCGGGCTACACCTTC	CASRTGGTAGYTF
TRBV7-2	TRBJ1-6	TRBD1	NA	TGTGCCAGCAGCTCGCAGGGGGCCGGTTCACCCCTCCACTTT	CASSSQGAGSPLHF
TRBV7-6	TRBJ1-4	NA	NA	TGTGCCAGCAGCTTAGAACATTCAGTTAATGAAAAACTGTTTTTT	CASSLEHSVNEKLFF
TRBV9	TRBJ1-3	NA	NA	TGTGCCAGCAGCTCACAGGGCTCTGGAAACACCATATATTTT	CASSSQGSGNTIYF
TRBV7-2	TRBJ1-5	TRBD1	NA	TGTGCCAGCAGCCCGAACGGACAGGGGGCTTTTAATCAGCCCCAGCATTTT	CASSPNGQGAFNQPQHF
TRBV6-5	TRBJ1-2	TRBD1	NA	TGTGCCAGCAGACGCGGGACAGCAGAATATGGCTACACCTTC	CASRRGTAEYGYTF
TRBV18	TRBJ1-5	NA	NA	TGTGCCAGCTCACCAGGGGGGGCCCAAAATCAGCCCCAGCATTTT	CASSPGGAQNQPQHF
TRBV6-5	TRBJ1-1	NA	NA	TGTGCCAGCATAAGGGGAGGCGGGGGCCCCCCTGAAGCTTTCTTT	CASIRGGGGPPEAFF
TRBV6-6	TRBJ1-5	NA	NA	TGTGCCAGCACCAAAAACAGGGCAGGTCAGCCCCAGCATTTT	CASTKNRAGQPQHF
TRBV30	TRBJ1-6	NA	few	TGTGCCTGGAGTGATGGGGGGGGTTCACCCCTCCACTTT	CAWSDGGGSPLHF
TRBV6-1	TRBJ1-2	TRBD1	NA	TGTGCCAGCAGTGAAACGGGGACAGCAACCCATTATGGCTACACCTTC	CASSETGTATHYGYTF
TRBV27	TRBJ2-7	TRBD1	NA	TGTGCCAGCAGAACTCTTGGGACAGGGTCCCACGAGCAGTACTTC	CASRTLGTGSHEQYF
TRBV6-1	TRBJ2-2	NA	NA	TGTGCCAGCAGTGAAGCATCGGGGTTCACCGGGGAGCTGTTTTTT	CASSEASGFTGELFF
TRBV14	TRBJ2-7	TRBD1	NA	TGTGCCAGCAGCCTCAAGACAGGGGCTAACGGCGCCTACGAGCAGTACTTC	CASSLKTGANGAYEQYF
TRBV5-1	TRBJ2-1	TRBD2	NA	TGCGCCAGCAGCTACGGACTAGCGGGAGACGGTGAGCAGTTCTTC	CASSYGLAGDGEQFF
TRBV4-2	TRBJ1-2	TRBD1	few	TGTGCCAGCAGCCAAGATCGGGACAGGGATGGCTACACCTTC	CASSQDRDRDGYTF
TRBV6-6	TRBJ2-2	NA	NA	TGTGCCAGCTCCCCAACCGGGGAGCTGTTTTTT	CASSPTGELFF
TRBV5-1	TRBJ2-7	NA	NA	TGCGCCAGCAGTTCGCAGTCCCACTACGAGCAGTACTTC	CASSSQSHYEQYF
TRBV20-1	TRBJ1-2	NA	NA	TGCAGTGCTAGCCCGGGGGATGGCTACACCTTC	CSASPGDGYTF
TRBV5-1	TRBJ2-1	TRBD2	NA	TGCGCCAGCAGCTTACTGACTAGCGGGAGCGCACGAAGTCACAATGAGCAGTTCTTC	CASSLLTSGSARSHNEQFF
TRBV3-1/TRBV3-2	TRBJ2-7	TRBD1	NA	TGTGCCAGCAGCCCCCAGGGGGACAGGGCCTACGAGCAGTACTTC	CASSPQGDRAYEQYF
TRBV18	TRBJ1-1	NA	NA	TGTGCCAGCTCACCACCGAGTCAATTGAACACTGAAGCTTTCTTT	CASSPPSQLNTEAFF
TRBV6-6	TRBJ2-7	NA	NA	TGTGCCAGCAGTTACTCGGATTTGTCAGGAAGCGAGCAGTACTTC	CASSYSDLSGSEQYF
TRBV30	TRBJ2-2	TRBD2	NA	TGTGCCTGGGGTAGCGGGAGCGCGGCCGGGGAGCTGTTTTTT	CAWGSGSAAGELFF
TRBV12-3/TRBV12-4	TRBJ2-1	NA	NA	TGTGCCAGCAGTGACGGACAGGAGGGTGAGCAGTTCTTC	CASSDGQEGEQFF
TRBV5-1	TRBJ2-2	TRBD2	NA	TGCGCCAGCAGCCCAATCGGGACTAGCGGGAGAACCGGGGAGCTGTTTTTT	CASSPIGTSGRTGELFF
TRBV6-2/TRBV6-3	TRBJ2-2	TRBD1	few	TGTGCCAGCAGTTCTGCGACAGGGGAGATCGGGGAGCTGTTTTTT	CASSSATGEIGELFF
TRBV5-1	TRBJ1-1	NA	NA	TGCGCCAGCAACAAGGGGCCCATGAACACTGAAGCTTTCTTT	CASNKGPMNTEAFF
TRBV7-8	TRBJ2-1	NA	NA	TGTGCCAGCAGCTCGGGACTCAGGGCCAATGAGCAGTTCTTC	CASSSGLRANEQFF
TRBV2	TRBJ2-1	TRBD2	NA	TGTGCCAGCAGCGCAGAGTCTACTAGCGGGGCGAATGAGCAGTTCTTC	CASSAESTSGANEQFF
TRBV12-3/TRBV12-4	TRBJ2-7	TRBD2	NA	TGTGCCAGCAGTTTCCACGCTAGCGGGACGATCTTC	CASSFHASGTIF
TRBV5-1	TRBJ1-2	TRBD1	NA	TGCGCCAGCAGCTACGGGACAGCTAGGGCGCGTTTTTCTAACTATGGCTACACCTTC	CASSYGTARARFSNYGYTF
TRBV9	TRBJ1-4	NA	NA	TGTGCCAGCAGCTTTACGGGACATACTAATGAAAAACTGTTTTTT	CASSFTGHTNEKLFF
TRBV7-3	TRBJ1-1	NA	NA	TGTGCCAGCAGCTTAAATACAGGGAGCACTGAAGCTTTCTTT	CASSLNTGSTEAFF
TRBV5-1	TRBJ2-7	TRBD2	NA	TGCGCCAGCAGCTACTCTGGTGCGGGAGGTTCTTACGAGCAGTACTTC	CASSYSGAGGSYEQYF
TRBV7-9	TRBJ1-1	TRBD1	NA	TGTGCCAGCAGTTCGACAGGGTTTGACGACACTGAAGCTTTCTTT	CASSSTGFDDTEAFF
TRBV28	TRBJ1-2	TRBD1	few	TGTGCCAGCAGTTTCGACAGGGGCTATGGCTACACCTTC	CASSFDRGYGYTF
TRBV19	TRBJ2-2	TRBD1	NA	TGTGCCAGTAGTAATATATTTTTCAGAGACAGGGTACCCACCGGGGAGCTGTTTTTT	CASSNIFFRDRVPTGELFF
TRBV4-3	TRBJ1-2	NA	NA	TGCGCCAGCAGCCAAGCAGGGGACCTATATGGCTACACCTTC	CASSQAGDLYGYTF
TRBV19	TRBJ1-6	TRBD1	NA	TGTGCCAGTAGTATACGTCGGGCAGGGGGCCCCCAACAAGGGGATTCACCCCTCCACTTT	CASSIRRAGGPQQGDSPLHF